This TCR beta chain was identified in a study of T cells in Graves' hyperthyroidism and ophthalmopathy. The study, taken as a whole, reports: The model's output predicted ophthalmopathy at a median of about 6.5 months prior to onset. Ophthalmopathy was separated from stable hyperthyroidism by a 13 V-J model.

This clonotype was recorded at least ten times. Its antigen remains unknown. Losses at the gene ends were 1 base for V and 6 bases for J; bases not matched to a gene: 2. The germline gives CDR1 MNHEY, CDR2 SMNVEV (reference sequence). This CDR3 region has 14 residues. Template material for amplifying TCR beta CDR3 regions consisted of RNA transcripts. The study used the HTBI primer set for a first-round RT-PCR of the TCR CDR3. TCRdb fed the multiplex PCR reads into MiXCR, producing one record per CDR3 protein. The sample holds 400,000 to 550,000 distinct CDR3 sequences, approximately 15% seen once. The sequence derives from a woman under 30 with Graves' hyperthyroidism. The chain recombines TRBV27 with TRBJ1-4; 7 bases are shared with TRBD1. Sequenced: blood. CDR3 DNA: TGTGCCAGCAGTTTATTCGGACAGGATGAAAAACTGTTTTTT. Protein product: CASSLFGQDEKLFF.